The 2 T cell receptor beta chains reported below all come from one sample, sequenced in a study of CXCR3-negative and CXCR3-positive naive CD8 T cells. UMI labels and 5' RACE were used to prepare the TRB cDNA libraries. One entry per CDR3 protein, without DNA, is what TCRdb gives after re-calling the 5' RACE reads. The table gives fewer than 50,000 distinct CDR3 sequences; the top ten clones make up 1.5% to 2% of it. Material: naive CXCR3- CD8+ T cells from blood. This sample's subset: CD45RO-CCR7+CD27+CD95- naive CD8+ T cells lacking CXCR3 (TNR3-). These receptor sequences come from a human donor in good health. Some clones in this sample may be carry-over from other donors' samples.

This rearrangement joins TRBV4-3 to TRBJ2-7; TCRdb designates TRBD1, a call that cannot be tested without DNA. The CDR3 loop spans 13 amino acids. CDR1 LGHNA and CDR2 YSLEER come from the germline V gene. The CDR3 loop is CASSPRTGYEQYF.

This chain connects TRBV6-2 or TRBV6-3 to TRBJ1-1; TCRdb reports TRBD1, a call that lacks DNA to check it against. This CDR3 has 13 amino acids. Per germline, CDR1 MNHEY and CDR2 SVGEGT. CDR3 loop: CASQGFKGTEAFF.